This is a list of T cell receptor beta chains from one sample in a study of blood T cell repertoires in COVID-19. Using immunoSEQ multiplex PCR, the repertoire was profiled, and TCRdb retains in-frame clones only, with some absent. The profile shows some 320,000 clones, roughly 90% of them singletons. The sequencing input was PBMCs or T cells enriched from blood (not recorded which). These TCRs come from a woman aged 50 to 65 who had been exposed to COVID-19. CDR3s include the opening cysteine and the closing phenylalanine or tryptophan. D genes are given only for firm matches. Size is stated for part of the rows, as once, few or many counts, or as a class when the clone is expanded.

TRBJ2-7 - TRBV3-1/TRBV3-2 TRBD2 TGTGCCAGCAGCCCAGGTTCGGGGGGCGAGCAGTACTTC CASSPGSGGEQYF
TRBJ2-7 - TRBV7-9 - TGTGCCAGCAGCCCACCCTTCCGGGACAAGAGCTCCTACGAGCAGTACTTC CASSPPFRDKSSYEQYF
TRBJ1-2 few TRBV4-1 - TGCGCCAGCAGCCAAGAACCCCACACCTATGGCTACACCTTC CASSQEPHTYGYTF
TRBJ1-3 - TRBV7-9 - TGTGCCAGCAGCCCCCGGGGGGTTTCTGGAAACACCATATATTTT CASSPRGVSGNTIYF
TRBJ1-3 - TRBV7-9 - TGTGCCAGCAGCCCGACAGGACTTGGAAACACCATATATTTT CASSPTGLGNTIYF
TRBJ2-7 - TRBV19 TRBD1 TGTGCCAGTAGACAAGCCGGGGGACAGGGCAACGAGCAGTACTTC CASRQAGGQGNEQYF
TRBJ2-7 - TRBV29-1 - TGCAGCGCCCGAATCTCAGGCTACGAGCAGTACTTC CSARISGYEQYF
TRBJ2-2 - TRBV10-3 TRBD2 TGTGCCATCAGTGTTCCGGGACTAGCCGGCGGGGAGCTGTTTTTT CAISVPGLAGGELFF
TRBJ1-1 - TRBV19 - TGTGCCAGTAGTATGGGAAGGGGGACGTTGAACACTGAAGCTTTCTTT CASSMGRGTLNTEAFF
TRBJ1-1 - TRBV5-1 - TGCGCCAGCAGCTTGGGACTGCTGGATACTGAAGCTTTCTTT CASSLGLLDTEAFF
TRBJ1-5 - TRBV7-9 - TGTGCCAGCAGCCCTACAGCCACCAATCAGCCCCAGCATTTT CASSPTATNQPQHF
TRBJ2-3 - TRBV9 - TGTGCCAGCAGCGCCCTCGGGGGAGCAGATACGCAGTATTTT CASSALGGADTQYF
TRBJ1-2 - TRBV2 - TGTGCCAGCAGTGAAGAGGCAGCCTCTAACAGTGGCTACACCTTC CASSEEAASNSGYTF
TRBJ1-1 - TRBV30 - TGTGCCGCGGTGCGGGGTCTGAACACTGAAGCTTTCTTT CAAVRGLNTEAFF
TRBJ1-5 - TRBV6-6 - TGTGCCAGCAGTCTACATCTTATTGGACTGGGTAGCAATCAGCCCCAGCATTTT CASSLHLIGLGSNQPQHF
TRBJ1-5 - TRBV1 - TGCACCAGCAGTCCACCGTCGGGACAAAAAAGCAATCAGCCCCAGCATTTT CTSSPPSGQKSNQPQHF
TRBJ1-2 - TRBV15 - TGTGCCACCAGCGGAGGGACGGAGCGGTATGGCTACACCTTC CATSGGTERYGYTF
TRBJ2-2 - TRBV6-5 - TGTGCCAGCAGACCCGGACTGACCGGGGAGCTGTTTTTT CASRPGLTGELFF
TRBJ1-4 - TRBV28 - TGTGCCAGCACCACTGGGCCAGGGGAAAAACTGTTTTTT CASTTGPGEKLFF
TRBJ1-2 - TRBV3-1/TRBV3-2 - TGTGCCAGCAGCCAAGATTTGTCCAAAGGCTACACCTTC CASSQDLSKGYTF
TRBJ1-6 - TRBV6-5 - TGTGCCAGCGGGCAACAAGGTTCACCCCTCCACTTT CASGQQGSPLHF
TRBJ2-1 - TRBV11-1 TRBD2 TGTGCCAGCAGAGGATTTGGCGGGGGGACCTACAATGAGCAGTTCTTC CASRGFGGGTYNEQFF
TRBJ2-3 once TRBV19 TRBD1 TGTGCCAGTAGTCCCCGACAGGGGGCAGGTGATACGCAGTATTTT CASSPRQGAGDTQYF
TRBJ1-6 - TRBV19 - TGTGCCAGTAGTATTGACTTTAATTCACCCCTCCACTTT CASSIDFNSPLHF
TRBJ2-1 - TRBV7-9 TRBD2 TGTGCCAGCAGTAGGAGCGGGGGGAACAATGAGCAGTTCTTC CASSRSGGNNEQFF
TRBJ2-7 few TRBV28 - TGTGCCAGCAGTCCTCGTCACAGAACCTACGAGCAGTACTTC CASSPRHRTYEQYF